The next 8 T cell receptor beta chains were all read from a single sample in a study of T-cell memory formation after mild COVID-19. TCRdb reprocessed the 5' RACE reads with MiXCR, giving one entry per CDR3 protein. The data contain 180,000 or so distinct CDR3 sequences, 11% of them singletons. What was sequenced was PBMCs or a T cell subset sorted from them (not recorded which). These receptor sequences come from a man aged 18 to 30 who had mild COVID-19 (a few samples of this study predate the infection). Cell type and time point are not known.

This clonotype was recorded a few times. The chain couples TRBV4-2 to TRBJ1-2; a weak D match, TRBD1 (5 bases). V dropped 7 bases and J dropped 3 bases, with 33 bases sitting between them. The germline V gene encodes CDR1 LGHNA and CDR2 YNFKEQ. The CDR3 sequence is 20 residues long. The CDR3 nucleotides read TGTGCCAGCAACCCCTCTGAACCCACAGCCCCGGGGCCGACCCACTATGGCTACACCTTC. Encoded protein: CASNPSEPTAPGPTHYGYTF.

The chain combines TRBV4-3 with TRBJ1-1; tentatively, D is TRBD1 (5 bases). The CDR3 has 15 amino acids. The germline V gene has CDR1 LGHNA and CDR2 YSLEER. V lost 0 bases to trimming and J lost 4 bases, with 12 bases between them. In DNA, the CDR3 is TGCGCCAGCAGCCAAGATGCACAAAGGGGCACTGAAGCTTTCTTT. It yields the protein CASSQDAQRGTEAFF.

This clonotype showed up many times. CDR3 amino acids: CASSWTREETQYF. As DNA, the CDR3 is TGTGCCAGCAGCTGGACGAGGGAAGAGACCCAGTACTTC. The chain couples TRBV7-3 to TRBJ2-5, with D perhaps TRBD2 (5 bases). The CDR3 is 13 amino acids. Between the trimmed V and J ends, which lost 4 bases and 3 bases, there was a span of 9 bases. The germline V gene has CDR1 SGHTA and CDR2 FQGTGA.

The V call is TRBV11-2, the J call TRBJ2-1; D is uncertain. Trimming stripped 1 base from V and 1 base from J, with 8 bases between. Germline CDR1 SGHAT, CDR2 FQNNGV. The CDR3 is made up of 15 amino acids. This CDR3 is CASSLVVLSYNEQFF. The CDR3, as DNA: TGTGCCAGCAGCTTAGTGGTGTTATCCTACAATGAGCAGTTCTTC.

V usage is TRBV28 and J usage is TRBJ2-7, with a possible D match to TRBD1 (8 bases). The CDR3 is made up of 15 amino acids. Trimming pared 5 bases from V and 7 bases from J, leaving 21 bases between. Germline values: CDR1 MDHEN, CDR2 SYDVKM. For the CDR3, the DNA is TGTGCCAGCAGTCGTCTCACAGGGGGGGCTAGGGAGCAGTACGTC. This translates into CASSRLTGGAREQYV.

This clonotype was detected a few times. The gene calls are TRBV5-6 and TRBJ1-3; the D is unclear. Germline values: CDR1 SGHDT, CDR2 YYEEEE. Trimming took 3 bases from V and 0 from J, leaving 7 bases between them. CDR3 size: 14 residues. CDR3 region: CASSWFFSGNTIYF. In nucleotides, the CDR3 is TGTGCCAGCAGCTGGTTTTTCTCTGGAAACACCATATATTTT. The complete variable domain, with remaining parts taken from reference TRBV5-6 and TRBJ1-3, reads DAGVTQSPTHLIKTRGQQVTLRCSPKSGHDTVSWYQQALGQGPQFIFQYYEEEERQRGNFPDRFSGHQFPNYSSELNVNALLLGDSALYLCASSWFFSGNTIYFGEGSWLTVV.

Only a few counts were recorded for this clonotype. The V gene is TRBV7-3, the J gene TRBJ1-1, with unresolved D. CDR3 length equals 13 residues. V was cut by 5 bases and J by 1 base, with 8 bases left in between. The germline V gene encodes CDR1 SGHTA and CDR2 FQGTGA. CDR3 in amino acids: CASSRQQNTEAFF. CDR3 bases: TGTGCCAGCAGCCGACAACAGAACACTGAAGCTTTCTTT.

This clonotype was counted many times. The chain uses TRBV4-1 and TRBJ2-3, with D possibly being TRBD1 or TRBD2 (5 bases each). The length of the CDR3 is 14 residues. The germline CDR1 and CDR2 sequences are MGHRA and YSYEKL. V lost 4 bases to trimming and J lost 4 bases, with 12 bases between them. This CDR3 is CASSLLGTADTQYF. DNA for the CDR3: TGCGCCAGCAGCCTCCTGGGGACCGCAGATACGCAGTATTTT.